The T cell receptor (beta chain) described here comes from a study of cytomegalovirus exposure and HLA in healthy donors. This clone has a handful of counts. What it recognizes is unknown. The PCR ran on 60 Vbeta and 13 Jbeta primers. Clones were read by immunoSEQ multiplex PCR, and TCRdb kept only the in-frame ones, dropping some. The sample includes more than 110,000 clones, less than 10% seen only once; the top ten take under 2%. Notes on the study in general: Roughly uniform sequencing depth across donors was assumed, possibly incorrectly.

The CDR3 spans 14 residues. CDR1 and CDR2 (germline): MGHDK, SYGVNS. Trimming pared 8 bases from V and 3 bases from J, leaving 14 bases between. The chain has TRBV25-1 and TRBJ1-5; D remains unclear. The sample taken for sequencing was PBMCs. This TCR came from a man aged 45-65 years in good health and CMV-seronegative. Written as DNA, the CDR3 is TGTGCCAGCTCGGCGGGCCAAACCAATCAGCCCCAGCATTTT. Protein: CASSAGQTNQPQHF.